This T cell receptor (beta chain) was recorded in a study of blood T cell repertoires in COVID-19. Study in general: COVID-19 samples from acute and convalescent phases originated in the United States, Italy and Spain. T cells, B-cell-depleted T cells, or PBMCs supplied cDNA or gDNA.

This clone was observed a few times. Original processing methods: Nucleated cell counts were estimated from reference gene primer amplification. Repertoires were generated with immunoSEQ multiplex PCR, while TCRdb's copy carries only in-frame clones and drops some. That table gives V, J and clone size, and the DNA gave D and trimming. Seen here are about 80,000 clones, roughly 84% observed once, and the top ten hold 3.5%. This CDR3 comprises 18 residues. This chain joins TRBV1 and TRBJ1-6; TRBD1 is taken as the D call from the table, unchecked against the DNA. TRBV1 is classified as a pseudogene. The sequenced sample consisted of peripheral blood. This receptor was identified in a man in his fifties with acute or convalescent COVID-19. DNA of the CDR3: TGCACCAGCAGCCAAGATGACCTCAGGGGAAATTATAATTCACCCCTCCACTTT. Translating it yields CTSSQDDLRGNYNSPLHF.